A selection of T cell receptor beta chains follows, all from one sample in a study of cytomegalovirus exposure and HLA in healthy donors. Here immunoSEQ multiplex PCR was the method, and the copy in TCRdb shows in-frame clones only, minus some. This sample has approximately 180,000 clones, with 80% to 90% found just once. The material sequenced was PBMCs. The receptors were sampled from a woman under 40 in good health and CMV-seronegative. Each CDR3 is given with its conserved first and last residue. The D gene is left open where the match is weak. Clone size is not always given. Where it is, it says once, few, many or a class for expanded clones.

TRBV30,.,TRBJ2-2,TRBD2,TGTGCCACCGGGACTAGCGTTTGGGGGAACACCGGGGAGCTGTTTTTT,CATGTSVWGNTGELFF
TRBV4-1,many,TRBJ2-7,TRBD2,TGCGCCAGCAGCCAAGCGGCGGGACTAGCGGGCCAATACGAGCAGTACTTC,CASSQAAGLAGQYEQYF
TRBV5-4,.,TRBJ2-3,.,TGTGCCAGCAGCTTCGCGACGAGGGCCCCTAGCACAGATACGCAGTATTTT,CASSFATRAPSTDTQYF
TRBV10-2,.,TRBJ2-5,TRBD2,TGCGCCAGCCGAACTGAGACTAGCAGGTACCAAGAGACCCAGTACTTC,CASRTETSRYQETQYF
TRBV14,.,TRBJ1-6,.,TGTGCCAGTACGACAGGAGGTAATTCACCCCTCCACTTT,CASTTGGNSPLHF
TRBV6-5,.,TRBJ2-7,.,TGTGCCAGCAGTTACAGTTTGCGACCGAGGTCCTACGAGCAGTACTTC,CASSYSLRPRSYEQYF
TRBV5-4,.,TRBJ2-3,TRBD2,TGTGCCAGCAGCTTGCCGGGGGGGAGCACAGATACGCAGTATTTT,CASSLPGGSTDTQYF
TRBV7-9,.,TRBJ1-5,.,TGTGCCAGCAGTTACAGGGTCGACCAGCCCCAGCATTTT,CASSYRVDQPQHF
TRBV10-1,.,TRBJ2-1,TRBD1,TGCGCCAGCAGTTATCCGGGACAGGGGTACAATGAGCAGTTCTTC,CASSYPGQGYNEQFF
TRBV7-6,few,TRBJ2-7,.,TGTGCCAGCAGCCGGAGTCAGGGGAGCGAGCAGTACTTC,CASSRSQGSEQYF
TRBV5-4,.,TRBJ1-1,TRBD1,TGTGCCAGCAGCCCAGACAGGGTCACTGAAGCTTTCTTT,CASSPDRVTEAFF
TRBV18,.,TRBJ1-6,.,TGTGCCAGCTCACCACGGACAGACAATAATTCACCCCTCCACTTT,CASSPRTDNNSPLHF
TRBV5-1,.,TRBJ2-3,.,TGCGCCAGCAGCTTGGCTGGAGGGGCAGATACGCAGTATTTT,CASSLAGGADTQYF
TRBV19,.,TRBJ2-6,.,TGTGCCAGTAGGCCACTGACAGGAAGAAGCTCTGGGGCCAACGTCCTGACTTTC,CASRPLTGRSSGANVLTF
TRBV15,.,TRBJ2-5,TRBD2,TGTGCCACCAGCTCCCAAGCGGGGCCAGAGACCCAGTACTTC,CATSSQAGPETQYF
TRBV6-1,few,TRBJ2-1,TRBD2,TGTGCCAGTGCGGGGACTAGCGAAAACAATGAGCAGTTCTTC,CASAGTSENNEQFF
TRBV10-3,.,TRBJ2-7,TRBD2,TGTGCCATCAGCTTAGCGGGGGGCAACTACGAGCAGTACTTC,CAISLAGGNYEQYF
TRBV4-1,.,TRBJ2-7,TRBD2,TGCGCCAGCAGCCAAGATCCGGGGGGGGCCTCCTACGAGCAGTACTTC,CASSQDPGGASYEQYF
TRBV19,.,TRBJ2-7,TRBD1,TGTGCCAGTAGTCCGCGGACAGGGGTGGTCCACGAGCAGTACTTC,CASSPRTGVVHEQYF
TRBV5-1,.,TRBJ1-4,TRBD1,TGCGCCAGCAAGACAGGGCCCGGGGAAAAACTGTTTTTT,CASKTGPGEKLFF
TRBV11-2,once,TRBJ2-3,TRBD2,TGTGCCAGCAGCTTCAGACTAGCGGGGGGGCCCCCGGGCACAGATACGCAGTATTTT,CASSFRLAGGPPGTDTQYF
TRBV11-2,.,TRBJ2-3,.,TGTGCCAGCAGCTCCACAGGAGATACGCAGTATTTT,CASSSTGDTQYF
TRBV4-1,.,TRBJ2-2,.,TGCGCCAGCAGCCAAGGACTAGCGAACACCGGGGAGCTGTTTTTT,CASSQGLANTGELFF
TRBV5-8,.,TRBJ2-4,TRBD1,TGTGCCAGCACCCGCGACTCGACAGGGGAAAACATTCAGTACTTC,CASTRDSTGENIQYF
TRBV2,.,TRBJ2-1,TRBD1,TGTGCCAGCAGTGATGCGACCAGGGGGTACAATGAGCAGTTCTTC,CASSDATRGYNEQFF
TRBV6-5,once,TRBJ2-5,.,TGTGCCAGCAGTTACTCTGGTGGGCTTGGGGAGACCCAGTACTTC,CASSYSGGLGETQYF
TRBV4-3,.,TRBJ2-7,.,TGCGCCAGCAGCCAAGGTTGGGCTTCGGTGGAGCAGTACTTC,CASSQGWASVEQYF
TRBV6-6,.,TRBJ1-2,.,TGTGCCAGCAGTTACACCGACGGGATCTATGGCTACACCTTC,CASSYTDGIYGYTF
TRBV4-1,once,TRBJ2-3,TRBD1,TGCGCCAGCAGCTTCCGGGACAGGTCTGCAGATACGCAGTATTTT,CASSFRDRSADTQYF
TRBV7-9,.,TRBJ2-7,TRBD2,TGTGCCAGCAGCTTAGAAGGCGGGGGGGGGTTCTACGAGCAGTACTTC,CASSLEGGGGFYEQYF
TRBV5-1,.,TRBJ2-3,TRBD2,TGCGCCAGCAGCAGGACTAGTTCTAGCACAGATACGCAGTATTTT,CASSRTSSSTDTQYF
TRBV5-4,.,TRBJ2-5,TRBD1,TGTGCCAGCAGCTTGCCGGACAGGGCCCAAGGGACCCAGTACTTC,CASSLPDRAQGTQYF
TRBV7-8,once,TRBJ1-6,.,TGTGCCAGCAGCTTAATTCCGTCTGGGCAGATTTATTCACCCCTCCACTTT,CASSLIPSGQIYSPLHF
TRBV19,.,TRBJ1-6,.,TGTGCCAGTAGTATGTCTAACTATAATTCACCCCTCCACTTT,CASSMSNYNSPLHF
TRBV6-5,.,TRBJ2-7,.,TGTGCCAGCAGTTATAGGGGGTCTCCATTAGACGAGCAGTACTTC,CASSYRGSPLDEQYF
TRBV7-2,.,TRBJ1-2,.,TGTGCCAGCACCGTACCCTCAACAAGAAACTATGGCTACACCTTC,CASTVPSTRNYGYTF
TRBV10-1,.,TRBJ2-1,.,TGCGCCAGCAGTAACCAGTTCCAGATCTTC,CASSNQFQIF
TRBV6-5,once,TRBJ1-2,.,TGTGCCAGCAGTTACCAGGGTACGCCGCATGGCTACACCTTC,CASSYQGTPHGYTF
TRBV9,.,TRBJ1-5,TRBD1,TGTGCCAGCAGCGTAGGGACAGGGGCCCTTGAGCCCCAGCATTTT,CASSVGTGALEPQHF
TRBV10-3,.,TRBJ2-5,.,TGTGCCATCAGGGGGAGTGCGACCCGGGAGGAGACCCAGTACTTC,CAIRGSATREETQYF
TRBV7-8,.,TRBJ2-7,TRBD1,TGTGCCAGCAGCACGACAGGGGTTGAGCAGTACTTC,CASSTTGVEQYF
TRBV11-2,once,TRBJ2-5,TRBD1,TGTGCCAGCAGCTTAGTTGTGGGACAGGGAGGGGAGACCCAGTACTTC,CASSLVVGQGGETQYF
TRBV4-1,.,TRBJ2-7,.,TGCGCCAGCAGCCAAGAGTCGGGACATAGCTCCTACGAGCAGTACTTC,CASSQESGHSSYEQYF
TRBV7-8,.,TRBJ2-7,TRBD2,TGTGCCAGCAGCCCCGCGGGGGGCGGAACCTACGAGCAGTACTTC,CASSPAGGGTYEQYF
TRBV5-1,.,TRBJ2-2,TRBD2,TGCGCCAGCAGCTTGACAGTAGCGGGGCGCTCCGGGGAGCTGTTTTTT,CASSLTVAGRSGELFF
TRBV2,.,TRBJ2-3,TRBD1,TGTGCCAGCACCGCGGACAGGGGTCATAGCACAGATACGCAGTATTTT,CASTADRGHSTDTQYF
TRBV9,.,TRBJ1-4,.,TGTGCCAGCAGCCCCCACTCGGACATGGCCTCCGAAAAACTGTTTTTT,CASSPHSDMASEKLFF
TRBV29-1,.,TRBJ1-3,.,TGCAGCGTCGGAGGAGGTTCGATGTCTGGAAACACCATATATTTT,CSVGGGSMSGNTIYF
TRBV2,.,TRBJ1-2,.,TGTGCCAGCAGTGAGGTAACAGACACCGACTATGGCTACACCTTC,CASSEVTDTDYGYTF
TRBV11-1,once,TRBJ1-4,TRBD1,TGTGCCAGCAGCTTACCGACAGGGGGAAATGAAAAACTGTTTTTT,CASSLPTGGNEKLFF
TRBV7-2,.,TRBJ1-2,TRBD1,TGTGCCAGCAGCCCCGGGACAGATCCCTATGGCTACACCTTC,CASSPGTDPYGYTF
TRBV6-6,.,TRBJ2-7,TRBD1,TGTGCCAGCAGCAGGGGACAGGGGAACTACGAGCAGTACTTC,CASSRGQGNYEQYF
TRBV30,few,TRBJ2-3,.,TGTGCCTGGAGTAGTCACAGGGACGCAGATACGCAGTATTTT,CAWSSHRDADTQYF
TRBV5-8,.,TRBJ2-7,TRBD1,TGTGCCAGCAGCGTGAGGGACAGGGGGCTCTACGAGCAGTACTTC,CASSVRDRGLYEQYF
TRBV5-6,.,TRBJ2-7,.,TGTGCCAGCAGCTCCCCCACCATTAGTGGTCAACACGAGCAGTACTTC,CASSSPTISGQHEQYF
TRBV7-9,.,TRBJ1-2,TRBD1,TGTGCCAGCAGCTTACCCACAGGGGTGGGCTATGGCTACACCTTC,CASSLPTGVGYGYTF
TRBV6-6,.,TRBJ2-3,.,TGTGCCAGCAGTCCCCAGGCAGCTACGCAGTATTTT,CASSPQAATQYF
TRBV9,.,TRBJ2-1,.,TGTGCCAGCAGCACAGGGGGGGGGCTCGACAATGAGCAGTTCTTC,CASSTGGGLDNEQFF
TRBV11-2,.,TRBJ2-1,.,TGTGCCAGCAGCTTGAGTCCGGGTTCCTACAATGAGCAGTTCTTC,CASSLSPGSYNEQFF
TRBV5-1,.,TRBJ2-2,TRBD1,TGCGCCAGCACCGCCGGAGGACAGGGATATACCGGGGAGCTGTTTTTT,CASTAGGQGYTGELFF